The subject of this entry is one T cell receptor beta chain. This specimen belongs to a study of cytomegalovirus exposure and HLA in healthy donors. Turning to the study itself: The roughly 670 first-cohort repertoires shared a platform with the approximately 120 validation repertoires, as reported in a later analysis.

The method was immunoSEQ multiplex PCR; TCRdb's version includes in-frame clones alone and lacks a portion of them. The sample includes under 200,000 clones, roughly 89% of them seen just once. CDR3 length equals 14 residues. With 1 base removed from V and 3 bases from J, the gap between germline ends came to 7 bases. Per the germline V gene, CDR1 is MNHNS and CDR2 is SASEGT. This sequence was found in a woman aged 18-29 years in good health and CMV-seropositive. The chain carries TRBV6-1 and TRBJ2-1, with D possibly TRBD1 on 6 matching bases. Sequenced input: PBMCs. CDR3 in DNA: TGTGCCAGCAGTGAAGGGGACAACTACAATGAGCAGTTCTTC. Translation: CASSEGDNYNEQFF.